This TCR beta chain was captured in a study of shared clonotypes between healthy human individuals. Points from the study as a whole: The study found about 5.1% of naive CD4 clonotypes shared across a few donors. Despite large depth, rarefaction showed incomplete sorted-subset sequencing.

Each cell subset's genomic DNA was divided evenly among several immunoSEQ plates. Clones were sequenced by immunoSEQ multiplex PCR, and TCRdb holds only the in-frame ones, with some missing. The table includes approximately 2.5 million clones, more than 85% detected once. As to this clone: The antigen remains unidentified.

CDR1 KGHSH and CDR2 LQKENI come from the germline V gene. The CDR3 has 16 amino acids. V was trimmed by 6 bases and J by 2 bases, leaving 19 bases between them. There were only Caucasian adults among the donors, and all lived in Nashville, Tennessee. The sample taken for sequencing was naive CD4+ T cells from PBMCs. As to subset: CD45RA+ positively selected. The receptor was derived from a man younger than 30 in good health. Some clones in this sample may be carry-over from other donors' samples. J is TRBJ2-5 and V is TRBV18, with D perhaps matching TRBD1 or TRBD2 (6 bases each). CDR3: CASSPRGVALQETQYF. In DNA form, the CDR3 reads TGTGCCAGCTCCCCTAGGGGGGTAGCACTACAAGAGACCCAGTACTTC.